Below are 31 T cell receptor beta chains sequenced from a single sample in a study of T cells in localized non-small cell lung cancer (dated by TCRdb to 2018 to 2020). Libraries were built with the immunoSEQ multiplex PCR assay. Sourced from immuneACCESS, this table was stored by TCRdb with only in-frame sequences that have V and J called. A share of the clones is absent; for the studies checked, an unresolved V gene accounts for under half, and the remainder has no known explanation. For this sample the table gives about 72,000 clones, of which roughly 81% were detected only once. The leading ten clones occupy roughly 14% of the sample. Source: peripheral blood, taken before any cancer treatment. These receptors all come from a female donor at least 60 years old with stage I lung adenocarcinoma.

The chain employs TRBV5-1 and TRBJ2-3; no clear D gene. Germline CDR1 and CDR2: SGHRS and YFSETQ. The CDR3 is made up of 13 amino acids. V lost 0 bases, J lost 0 bases, and 2 bases lay in between. The CDR3 sequence: CASSLESTDTQYF. The CDR3 bases are TGCGCCAGCAGCTTGGAGAGCACAGATACGCAGTATTTT.

This sequence joins TRBV27 and TRBJ2-7; D remains unclear. V dropped 7 bases and J dropped 3 bases, with 7 bases sitting between them. The CDR3 is 11 residues long. The germline V gene has CDR1 MNHEY and CDR2 SMNVEV (reference sequence). The CDR3 DNA reads as TGTGCCAGCACTTTGATCTACGAGCAGTACTTC. The encoded protein is CASTLIYEQYF.

This clone was recorded a few times. V is TRBV10-3 and J is TRBJ1-5; the match to TRBD1 covers 9 bases. This CDR3 spans 15 amino acids. V lost 3 bases to trimming and J lost 4 bases; unmatched junction nucleotides: 4. The germline CDR1 and CDR2 sequences are ENHRY and SYGVKD. The CDR3 DNA is TGTGCCATCAGTGACGGACAGGGGAAGAATCAGCCCCAGCATTTT. Translated: CAISDGQGKNQPQHF.

Details on this clone: This same CDR3 is encoded by further DNA sequences in the sample. This chain links TRBV5-1 with TRBJ2-7, with D possibly matching TRBD2 (5 bases). The germline V gene encodes CDR1 SGHRS and CDR2 YFSETQ. Trimming pared 0 bases from V and 3 bases from J, leaving 7 bases between. This CDR3 is built from 13 residues. The CDR3 reads CASSLDGDYEQYF. The CDR3 DNA is TGCGCCAGCAGCTTGGACGGGGACTACGAGCAGTACTTC.

The J gene is TRBJ1-5, the V gene TRBV19; D not resolved. The CDR3 totals 12 residues. Germline V lookup: CDR1 LNHDA, CDR2 SQIVND (reference sequence). Trimming cost V 1 base and J 2 bases, with 0 bases left between them. DNA for the CDR3: TGTGCCAGTAGTATAGGCAATCAGCCCCAGCATTTT. It codes for CASSIGNQPQHF.

V usage is TRBV2 and J usage is TRBJ1-1, with 9 nucleotides matching TRBD1. CDR1 SNHLY and CDR2 FYNNEI come from the germline V gene. The CDR3 length is 13 residues. J gave up 5 bases and V 4 bases, and 2 bases lay outside the gene matches. This CDR3 reads CASSVDRGTEAFF. The CDR3 bases are TGTGCCAGCAGTGTGGACAGGGGAACTGAAGCTTTCTTT.

CDR3 nucleotide sequence: TGTGCCAGCTCAAGGGGTGGATCTGAAAAACTGTTTTTT. Its translation is CASSRGGSEKLFF. The chain employs TRBV18 and TRBJ1-4, with a possible D match to TRBD1 (5 bases). The ends were cut back, 5 bases at V and 7 bases at J, with 11 bases in the middle. CDR1 and CDR2 (germline): KGHSH, LQKENI. The CDR3 totals 13 residues.

V gene TRBV27 combines with J gene TRBJ1-1; D remains ambiguous. Germline lookup yields CDR1 MNHEY and CDR2 SMNVEV (reference sequence). V lost 3 bases and J lost 1, with 9 bases in between. The CDR3 extends over 14 amino acids. CDR3 nucleotides: TGTGCCAGCAGTTTGACCTGGGCGAACACTGAAGCTTTCTTT. Translated, it gives CASSLTWANTEAFF.

This sequence joins TRBV19 and TRBJ1-2; D possibly corresponds to TRBD1 (6 bases). The germline gives CDR1 LNHDA, CDR2 SQIVND (reference sequence). V lost 3 bases and J 2 bases, leaving 10 bases between the germline ends. The CDR3 sequence is 14 residues long. This CDR3 is CASSIFQGNYGYTF. For the CDR3, the DNA is TGTGCCAGTAGTATCTTCCAGGGGAACTATGGCTACACCTTC.

With respect to this clone: This sample also contains other DNA sequences that code for the same CDR3. The rearrangement links TRBV2 to TRBJ1-1, with a possible D match to TRBD1 (5 bases). The CDR3 covers 11 residues. V lost 6 bases to trimming and J lost 5 bases, with 7 bases between them. Germline V gives CDR1 SNHLY, CDR2 FYNNEI. The CDR3 bases are TGTGCCAGCAGAGAGGGGACTGAAGCTTTCTTT. This sequence encodes CASREGTEAFF.

This chain connects TRBV13 to TRBJ2-2, with D unclear. With 5 bases removed from V and 5 bases from J, the gap between germline ends came to 3 bases. The germline V gene encodes CDR1 PRHDT and CDR2 FYEKMQ (reference sequence). The CDR3 is made up of 11 amino acids. CDR3 sequence reads: CASSRTGELFF. The CDR3 region has the DNA TGTGCCAGCAGCCGGACCGGGGAGCTGTTTTTT.

The chain has TRBV27 and TRBJ2-7; D not certain. Germline-derived CDR1 and CDR2 are MNHEY and SMNVEV (reference sequence). V shed 5 bases and J shed 5 bases, with 19 bases lying between them. This CDR3 has 15 residues. The CDR3 sequence is CASSEPHVGSDEQYF. CDR3 nucleotides: TGTGCCAGCAGTGAACCCCACGTAGGGTCGGACGAGCAGTACTTC.

The chain employs TRBV19 and TRBJ1-2; 8 bases are shared with TRBD1. Trimming took 5 bases from V and 6 from J; bases not matched to a gene: 5. This CDR3 is built from 13 residues. Per germline, CDR1 LNHDA and CDR2 SQIVND (reference sequence). This CDR3 is CASSDRGSHGYTF. As DNA, the CDR3 is TGTGCCAGTAGTGACAGGGGATCCCATGGCTACACCTTC.

The chain recombines TRBV5-5 with TRBJ2-7; D is ambiguous. CDR1 SGHKS and CDR2 YYEKEE come from the germline V gene (reference sequence). The germline V and J ends were trimmed by 0 bases and 1 base, with 8 bases remaining between them. CDR3 length equals 14 residues. The DNA of the CDR3 is TGTGCCAGCAGCTTGGTGACTGGTTCCTACGAGCAGTACTTC. This sequence encodes CASSLVTGSYEQYF.

J is TRBJ2-2 and V is TRBV30; weak D call: TRBD2 (5 bases). There are 13 residues in the CDR3. CDR1 is GTSNPN, CDR2 SVGIG, per germline (reference sequence). With 5 bases removed from V and 5 bases from J, the gap between germline ends came to 12 bases. CDR3 loop: CAWFAGGTGELFF. CDR3 coding DNA: TGTGCCTGGTTTGCCGGAGGAACCGGGGAGCTGTTTTTT.

The rearrangement uses TRBV7-9 and TRBJ1-2, with a tentative D call TRBD1 (6 bases). CDR1 and CDR2 from the germline V gene are SEHNR and FQNEAQ (reference sequence). V lost 5 bases and J lost 2, with 9 bases in between. The CDR3 sequence is 13 residues long. CDR3 protein: CASSPGTNYGYTF. The CDR3 nucleotides are TGTGCCAGCAGCCCAGGGACAAACTATGGCTACACCTTC.

The chain joins TRBV18 to TRBJ2-1; D is perhaps TRBD1 (5 bases). Trimming left V 2 bases short and J 2 bases short, with 10 bases between. Germline V lookup: CDR1 KGHSH, CDR2 LQKENI. The CDR3 consists of 15 residues. CDR3 nucleotides: TGTGCCAGCTCACCATTTTCAGGGACCTACAATGAGCAGTTCTTC. Its translation: CASSPFSGTYNEQFF.

The chain joins TRBV6-5 to TRBJ2-7; D perhaps matches TRBD1 (5 bases). Germline-derived CDR1 and CDR2 are MNHEY and SVGAGI. The V gene lost 5 bases and the J gene lost 2 bases, with 10 bases spanning the gap. The CDR3 is 13 amino acids. The CDR3, as DNA: TGTGCCAGCAGTCAAGACAGCACCTACGAGCAGTACTTC. It is translated as CASSQDSTYEQYF.

The V and J genes are TRBV4-2 and TRBJ2-2; no clear D. The CDR3 spans 17 residues. The germline V gene encodes CDR1 LGHNA and CDR2 YNFKEQ. The V gene lost 2 bases and the J gene lost 6 bases, with 19 bases spanning the gap. CDR3 residues: CASSQQRTSQEPGELFF. The DNA of the CDR3 is TGTGCCAGCAGCCAACAGAGGACCAGTCAAGAGCCCGGGGAGCTGTTTTTT.

The rearrangement joins TRBV6-1 to TRBJ1-4; D remains unclear. Trimming cost V 6 bases and J 0 bases, with 8 bases left between them. This CDR3 is 14 amino acids long. CDR1 MNHNS and CDR2 SASEGT come from the germline V gene. Written as DNA, the CDR3 is TGTGCCAGCAGGGAGGGTGCAACTAATGAAAAACTGTTTTTT. Its protein product is CASREGATNEKLFF.

The gene calls are TRBV5-6 and TRBJ1-4, with D uncertain. Trimming cost V 0 bases and J 6 bases, with 15 bases left between them. The germline gives CDR1 SGHDT, CDR2 YYEEEE. The CDR3 is made up of 16 amino acids. CDR3 sequence reads: CASSLAIPLSDEKLFF. The CDR3 region has the DNA TGTGCCAGCAGCTTGGCTATCCCTTTGAGCGATGAAAAACTGTTTTTT. Full variable domain (missing parts from reference TRBV5-6 and TRBJ1-4): DAGVTQSPTHLIKTRGQQVTLRCSPKSGHDTVSWYQQALGQGPQFIFQYYEEEERQRGNFPDRFSGHQFPNYSSELNVNALLLGDSALYLCASSLAIPLSDEKLFFGSGTQLSVL.

The CDR3 is CAWSVTLGQPQHF. DNA of the CDR3: TGTGCCTGGAGTGTAACCCTAGGTCAGCCCCAGCATTTT. The chain carries TRBV30 and TRBJ1-5; D is unclear. CDR3 size: 13 residues. The V and J ends lost 0 bases and 6 bases respectively, with 9 bases between them. The V gene's germline CDR1 is GTSNPN and CDR2 SVGIG (reference sequence).

The chain is built from TRBV9 and TRBJ2-1, with D possibly being TRBD1 or TRBD2 (5 bases each). CDR1 and CDR2 (germline): SGDLS, YYNGEE. Deletions cut 3 bases from V and 0 bases from J, with 13 bases between. The CDR3 sequence is 16 residues long. The CDR3 sequence is CASSDPRESSYNEQFF. The CDR3 nucleotides read TGTGCCAGCAGCGATCCCAGGGAGAGCTCCTACAATGAGCAGTTCTTC.

The chain uses TRBV19 and TRBJ2-6; unclear D gene. CDR3 length: 14 amino acids. V lost 8 bases, J lost 1 base, and 9 bases lay in between. Germline V gene sequence: CDR1 LNHDA, CDR2 SQIVND (reference sequence). The CDR3 DNA reads TGTGCCAGTTTGTTAAGTTCTGGGGCCAACGTCCTGACTTTC. Translating it yields CASLLSSGANVLTF.

The rearrangement links TRBV18 to TRBJ1-5; tentative D call: TRBD1 (6 bases). V was trimmed by 3 bases and J by 0 bases, leaving 6 bases between them. Germline values: CDR1 KGHSH, CDR2 LQKENI. The CDR3 is made up of 14 amino acids. CDR3 amino acids: CASSPDSSNQPQHF. In nucleotides, the CDR3 is TGTGCCAGCTCACCGGACAGTAGCAATCAGCCCCAGCATTTT.

The chain carries TRBV7-2 and TRBJ2-7, with 13 nucleotides matching TRBD2. Germline V CDR1 and CDR2: SGHTA, FQGNSA. The CDR3 consists of 15 residues. V lost 5 bases to trimming and J lost 9 bases; unmatched junction nucleotides: 10. The CDR3 DNA is TGTGCCAGCAGCACCAGGACTAGCGGGGGAGGTTGGCAGTACTTC. Amino acids: CASSTRTSGGGWQYF.

This clone was seen only once. V is TRBV10-1 and J is TRBJ2-5; D might be TRBD1 or TRBD2, each matching 6 bases. The CDR3 extends over 13 amino acids. Germline V lookup: CDR1 WNHNN, CDR2 SYGVQD (reference sequence). Trimming took off 4 bases at V and 5 bases at J, with 11 bases between the two ends. The CDR3: CASSVGGGETQYF. The CDR3 DNA sequence: TGCGCCAGCAGTGTGGGGGGCGGGGAGACCCAGTACTTC.

The V and J genes are TRBV2 and TRBJ1-5; D is ambiguous. V was clipped by 8 bases and J by 0 bases, with 14 bases between them. This CDR3 region has 15 residues. Germline V lookup: CDR1 SNHLY, CDR2 FYNNEI. The CDR3 loop is CASAPLGYSNQPQHF. DNA of the CDR3: TGTGCCAGCGCCCCCTTGGGGTATAGCAATCAGCCCCAGCATTTT.

The rearrangement links TRBV25-1 to TRBJ1-2, with 10 bases lining up with TRBD1. Germline values: CDR1 MGHDK, CDR2 SYGVNS. V lost 2 bases and J lost 5; bases outside the gene matches: 5. The CDR3 is 15 amino acids. CDR3 loop: CASSENRQGAYGYTF. CDR3 nucleotide sequence: TGTGCCAGCAGTGAAAATCGACAGGGGGCGTATGGCTACACCTTC.

The V call is TRBV6-4, the J call TRBJ1-3; D gene unclear. The CDR3 has 16 amino acids. The V gene's germline CDR1 is MRHNA and CDR2 SNTAGT. V was clipped by 3 bases and J by 5 bases, with 17 bases between them. For the CDR3, the DNA is TGTGCCAGCAGTGAGGGATCGAGGGTTATAAGAAACACCATATATTTT. Its translation is CASSEGSRVIRNTIYF.

The rearrangement links TRBV7-2 to TRBJ1-6; D not resolved. Germline V gene lookup returns CDR1 SGHTA and CDR2 FQGNSA. The CDR3 runs to 15 residues. V was shortened by 1 base and J by 4 bases, with 8 bases between the two germline ends. The CDR3 is CASSLGAGYNSPLHF. The CDR3, as DNA: TGTGCCAGCAGCTTAGGGGCCGGATATAATTCACCCCTCCACTTT.